The 7 T cell receptor beta chains in this list originate from one sample, sequenced in a study of identical twins. One entry per CDR3 protein, called by TCRdb with MiXCR from the 5' RACE reads. The data show about 1.7 million distinct CDR3 sequences, around 33% seen once. Sequencing was performed on cord blood. The source is a newborn girl in good health.

To note about this clonotype: This may be a read error: a much more frequent sequence differs by one nucleotide. The J gene is TRBJ2-1, the V gene TRBV29-1; D might be TRBD1 or TRBD2, each matching 5 bases. The germline gives CDR1 SQVTM, CDR2 ANQGSEA. The CDR3 is made up of 13 amino acids. V was pared by 5 bases and J by 10 bases, with 18 bases between. CDR3 residues: CSVSGGSSYEQFF. Here the CDR3 DNA reads TGCAGCGTTAGTGGGGGAAGCTCCTACGAGCAGTTCTTC.

On this clonotype: A much larger clone sits a single nucleotide away, making a read error possible. The chain joins TRBV24-1 to TRBJ2-1; 8 bases agree with TRBD1. CDR1 is KGHDR and CDR2 is SFDVKD in the germline V gene. This CDR3 comprises 15 residues. The CDR3: CAASDLRQGILEQFF. CDR3 in DNA: TGTGCCGCCAGTGATTTGAGACAGGGGATCCTTGAGCAGTTCTTC.

This clonotype was counted only a few times. The CDR3 here is CASSQALFLRGANYGYTF. The CDR3 DNA reads as TGCGCCAGCAGCCAAGCCCTCTTTCTTAGGGGCGCTAACTATGGCTACACCTTC. The chain has TRBV4-1 and TRBJ1-2; tentative D call: TRBD1 (5 bases). Deletions cut 1 base from V and 0 bases from J, with 18 bases between. Germline CDR1 and CDR2: MGHRA and YSYEKL. This CDR3 is built from 18 residues.

On this clonotype: The junction and the germline gene differ at one end; a read error may be behind it. V and J are TRBV28 and TRBJ2-7; D is uncertain. The CDR3 has 15 residues. The germline gives CDR1 MDHEN, CDR2 SYDVKM. This CDR3 is CPSSSPPNATYEQYF. DNA for the CDR3: TGTCCCAGCAGTTCCCCCCCCAACGCAACCTACGAGCAGTACTTC.

In this sample, this clonotype turned up a few times. This sequence joins TRBV6-2 or TRBV6-3 and TRBJ2-3; 9 bases map to TRBD2. With V trimmed by 3 bases and J by 8 bases, 6 bases remained unmatched. From germline, CDR1 is MNHEY and CDR2 SVGEGT. The CDR3 covers 14 residues. CDR3 protein: CASSYNLAGSTQYF. As DNA, the CDR3 is TGTGCCAGCAGTTATAATCTAGCGGGGTCTACGCAGTATTTT.

V and J are TRBV18 and TRBJ2-3; possibly TRBD2 for D (6 bases). The germline V gene has CDR1 KGHSH and CDR2 LQKENI. There are 16 residues in the CDR3. Trimming pared 6 bases from V and 6 bases from J, leaving 22 bases between. CDR3 DNA: TGTGCCAGCTCCTCTGTTCTAGCGTCCTATGAGGATACGCAGTATTTT. The encoded protein is CASSSVLASYEDTQYF.

This clonotype was counted between two and nine times. The chain has TRBV6-1 and TRBJ1-4, with D perhaps matching TRBD1 (6 bases). CDR1 and CDR2 (germline): MNHNS, SASEGT. This CDR3 has 16 residues. Trimming took off 8 bases at V and 8 bases at J, with 24 bases between the two ends. The CDR3 bases are TGTGCCAGCGGAAGATACACTTGGGGGGGCGGCGAAAAACTGTTTTTT. Its translation: CASGRYTWGGGEKLFF.